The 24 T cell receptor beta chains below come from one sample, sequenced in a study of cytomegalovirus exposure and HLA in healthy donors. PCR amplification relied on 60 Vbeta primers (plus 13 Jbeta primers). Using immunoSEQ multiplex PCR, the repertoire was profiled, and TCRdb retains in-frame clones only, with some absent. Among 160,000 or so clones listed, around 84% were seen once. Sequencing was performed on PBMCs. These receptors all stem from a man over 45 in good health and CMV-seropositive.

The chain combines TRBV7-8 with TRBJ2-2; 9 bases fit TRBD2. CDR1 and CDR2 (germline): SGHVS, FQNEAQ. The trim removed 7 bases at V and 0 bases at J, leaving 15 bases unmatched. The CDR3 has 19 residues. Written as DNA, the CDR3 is TGTGCCAGCACCCCGCGGGGGGGGATAGGACTAGCGAACACCGGGGAGCTGTTTTTT. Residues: CASTPRGGIGLANTGELFF.

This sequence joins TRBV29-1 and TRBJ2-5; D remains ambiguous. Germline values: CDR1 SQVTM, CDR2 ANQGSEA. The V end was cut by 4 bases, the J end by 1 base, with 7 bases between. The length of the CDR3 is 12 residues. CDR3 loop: CSVAYSQETQYF. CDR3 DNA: TGCAGCGTTGCTTACAGCCAAGAGACCCAGTACTTC. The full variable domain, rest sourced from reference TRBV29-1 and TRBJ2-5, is SAVISQKPSRDICQRGTSLTIQCQVDSQVTMMFWYRQQPGQSLTLIATANQGSEATYESGFVIDKFPISRPNLTFSTLTVSNMSPEDSSIYLCSVAYSQETQYFGPGTRLLVL.

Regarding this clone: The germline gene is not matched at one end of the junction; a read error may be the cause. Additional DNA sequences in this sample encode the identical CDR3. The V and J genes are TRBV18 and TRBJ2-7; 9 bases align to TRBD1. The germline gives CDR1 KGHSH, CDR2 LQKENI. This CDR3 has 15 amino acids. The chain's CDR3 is CASSPGQGRGYEQYF. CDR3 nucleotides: TGTGCCAGCTCACCGGGACAGGGCCGAGGCTACGAGCAGTACTTT.

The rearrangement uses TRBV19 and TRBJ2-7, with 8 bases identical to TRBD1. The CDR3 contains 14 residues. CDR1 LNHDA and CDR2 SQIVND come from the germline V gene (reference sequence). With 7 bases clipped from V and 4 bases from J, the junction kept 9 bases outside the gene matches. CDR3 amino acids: CASTLPRDRYEQYF. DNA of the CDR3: TGTGCCAGTACACTCCCCCGGGACAGGTACGAGCAGTACTTC.

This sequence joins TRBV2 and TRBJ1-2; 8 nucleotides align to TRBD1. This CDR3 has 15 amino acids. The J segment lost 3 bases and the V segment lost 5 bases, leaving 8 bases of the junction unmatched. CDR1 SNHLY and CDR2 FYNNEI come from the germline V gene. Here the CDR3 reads CASSPPGQGYYGYTF. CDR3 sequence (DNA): TGTGCCAGCAGTCCCCCCGGACAGGGCTACTATGGCTACACCTTC.

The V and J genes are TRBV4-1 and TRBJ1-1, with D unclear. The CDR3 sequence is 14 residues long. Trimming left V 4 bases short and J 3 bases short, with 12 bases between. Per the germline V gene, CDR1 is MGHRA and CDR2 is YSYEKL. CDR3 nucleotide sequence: TGCGCCAGCAGCCCCCCCCGGGGTTACACTGAAGCTTTCTTT. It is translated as CASSPPRGYTEAFF.

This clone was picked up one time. In DNA, the CDR3 is TGTGCCAGCAGCTTAACGCCGGGGTCAGATGATACGCAGTATTTT. Translated, it gives CASSLTPGSDDTQYF. The V call is TRBV7-6, the J call TRBJ2-3; D possibly corresponds to TRBD2 (5 bases). V lost 2 bases to trimming and J lost 6 bases, with 15 bases between them. The CDR3 contains 15 residues. Germline V lookup: CDR1 SGHVS, CDR2 FNYEAQ.

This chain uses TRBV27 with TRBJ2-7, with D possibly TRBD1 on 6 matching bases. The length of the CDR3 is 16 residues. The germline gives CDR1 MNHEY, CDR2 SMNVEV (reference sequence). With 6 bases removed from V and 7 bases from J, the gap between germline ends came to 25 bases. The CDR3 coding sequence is TGTGCCAGCAGCGCCACCCTTCAGGGGATCCTGGGGGAGCAGTACTTC. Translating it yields CASSATLQGILGEQYF.

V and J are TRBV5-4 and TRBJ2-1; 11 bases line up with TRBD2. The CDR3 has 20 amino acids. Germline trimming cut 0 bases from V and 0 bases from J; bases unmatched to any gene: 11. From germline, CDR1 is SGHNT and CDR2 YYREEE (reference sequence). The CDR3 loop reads CASSLDLLAGGLSSYNEQFF. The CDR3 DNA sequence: TGTGCCAGCAGCTTGGATTTGCTAGCGGGAGGCCTGAGCTCCTACAATGAGCAGTTCTTC.

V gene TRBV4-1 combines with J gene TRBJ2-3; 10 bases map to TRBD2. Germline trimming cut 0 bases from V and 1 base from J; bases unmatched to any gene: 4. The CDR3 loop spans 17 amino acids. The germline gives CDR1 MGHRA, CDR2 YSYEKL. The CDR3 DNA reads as TGCGCCAGCAGCCAAGATTGGCTAGCGGGGGGCACAGATACGCAGTATTTT. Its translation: CASSQDWLAGGTDTQYF.

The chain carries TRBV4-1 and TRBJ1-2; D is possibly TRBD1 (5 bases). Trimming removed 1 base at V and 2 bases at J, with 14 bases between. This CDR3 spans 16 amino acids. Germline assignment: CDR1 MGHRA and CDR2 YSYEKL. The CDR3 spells CASSQVLVRQNYGYTF. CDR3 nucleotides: TGCGCCAGCAGCCAAGTATTGGTCCGACAGAACTATGGCTACACCTTC.

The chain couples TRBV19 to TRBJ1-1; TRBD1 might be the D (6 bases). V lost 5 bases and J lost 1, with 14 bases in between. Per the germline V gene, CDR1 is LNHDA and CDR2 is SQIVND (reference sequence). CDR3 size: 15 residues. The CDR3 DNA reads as TGTGCCAGTAGTGCCGCGACAGGAGGGAACACTGAAGCTTTCTTT. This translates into CASSAATGGNTEAFF.

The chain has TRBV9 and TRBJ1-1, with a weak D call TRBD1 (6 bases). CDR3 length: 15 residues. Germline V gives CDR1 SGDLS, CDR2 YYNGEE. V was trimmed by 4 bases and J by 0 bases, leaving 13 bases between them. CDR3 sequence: CASSPATGMNTEAFF. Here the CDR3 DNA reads TGTGCCAGCAGCCCGGCGACAGGAATGAACACTGAAGCTTTCTTT.

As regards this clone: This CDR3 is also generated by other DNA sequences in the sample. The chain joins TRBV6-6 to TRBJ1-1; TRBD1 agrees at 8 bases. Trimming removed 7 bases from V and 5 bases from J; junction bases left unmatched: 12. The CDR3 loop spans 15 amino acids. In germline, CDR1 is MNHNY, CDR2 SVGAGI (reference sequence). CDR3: CASTKGGTGQTEAFF. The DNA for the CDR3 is TGTGCCAGCACCAAAGGCGGGACAGGACAAACTGAAGCTTTCTTT.

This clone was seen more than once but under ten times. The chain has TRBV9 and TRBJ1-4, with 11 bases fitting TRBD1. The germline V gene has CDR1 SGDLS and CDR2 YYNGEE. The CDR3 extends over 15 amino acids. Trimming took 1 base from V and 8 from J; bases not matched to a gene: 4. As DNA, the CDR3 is TGTGCCAGCAGCGTACGGGACAGGGGGGGCGAAAAACTGTTTTTT. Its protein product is CASSVRDRGGEKLFF.

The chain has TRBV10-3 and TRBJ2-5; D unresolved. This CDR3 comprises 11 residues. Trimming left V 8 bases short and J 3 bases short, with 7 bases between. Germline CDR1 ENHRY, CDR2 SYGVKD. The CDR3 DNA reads TGTGCCATCGGCTTAAAAGAGACCCAGTACTTC. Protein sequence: CAIGLKETQYF.

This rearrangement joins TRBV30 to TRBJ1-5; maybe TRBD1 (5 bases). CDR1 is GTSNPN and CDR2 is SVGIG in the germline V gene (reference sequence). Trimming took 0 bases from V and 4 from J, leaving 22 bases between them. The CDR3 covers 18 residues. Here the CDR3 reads CAWSVSWDVRGGNQPQHF. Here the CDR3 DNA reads TGTGCCTGGAGTGTAAGCTGGGACGTACGAGGAGGGAATCAGCCCCAGCATTTT.

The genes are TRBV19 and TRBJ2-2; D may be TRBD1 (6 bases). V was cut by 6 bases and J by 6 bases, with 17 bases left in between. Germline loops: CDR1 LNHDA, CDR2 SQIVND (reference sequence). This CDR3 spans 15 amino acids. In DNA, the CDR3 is TGTGCCAGTAGAGTAGGGGGATTTGCTGCCGGGGAGCTGTTTTTT. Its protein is CASRVGGFAAGELFF.

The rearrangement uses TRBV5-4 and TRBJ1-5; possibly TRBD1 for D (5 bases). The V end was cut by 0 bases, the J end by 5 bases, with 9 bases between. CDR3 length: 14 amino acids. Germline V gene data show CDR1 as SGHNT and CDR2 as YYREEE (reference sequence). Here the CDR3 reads CASSLEGRDQPQHF. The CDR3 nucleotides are TGTGCCAGCAGCTTGGAGGGCAGGGATCAGCCCCAGCATTTT.

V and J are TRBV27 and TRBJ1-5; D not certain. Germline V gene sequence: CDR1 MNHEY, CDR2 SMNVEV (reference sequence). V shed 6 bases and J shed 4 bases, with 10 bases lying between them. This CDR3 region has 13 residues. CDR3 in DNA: TGTGCCAGCAGCAATGAGCTAAATCAGCCCCAGCATTTT. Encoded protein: CASSNELNQPQHF.

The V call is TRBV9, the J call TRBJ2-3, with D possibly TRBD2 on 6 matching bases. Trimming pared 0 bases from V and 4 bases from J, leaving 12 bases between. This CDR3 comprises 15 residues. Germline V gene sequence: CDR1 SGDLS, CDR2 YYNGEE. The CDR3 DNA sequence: TGTGCCAGCAGCGTAGGACGGACTACTTCAGATACGCAGTATTTT. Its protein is CASSVGRTTSDTQYF.

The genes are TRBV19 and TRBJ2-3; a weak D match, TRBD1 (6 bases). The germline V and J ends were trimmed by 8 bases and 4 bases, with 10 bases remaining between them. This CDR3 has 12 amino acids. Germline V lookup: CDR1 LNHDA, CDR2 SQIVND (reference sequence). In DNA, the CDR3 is TGTGCCAGTTCCAGGGGAGCAGATACGCAGTATTTT. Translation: CASSRGADTQYF. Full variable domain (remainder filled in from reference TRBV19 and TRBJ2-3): DGGITQSPKYLFRKEGQNVTLSCEQNLNHDAMYWYRQDPGQGLRLIYYSQIVNDFQKGDIAEGYSVSREKKESFPLTVTSAQKNPTAFYLCASSRGADTQYFGPGTRLTVL.

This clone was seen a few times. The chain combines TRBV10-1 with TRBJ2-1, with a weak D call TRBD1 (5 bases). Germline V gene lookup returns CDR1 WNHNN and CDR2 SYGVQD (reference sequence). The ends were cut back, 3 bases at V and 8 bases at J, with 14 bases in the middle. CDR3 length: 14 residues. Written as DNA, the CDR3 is TGCGCCAGCAGTGATCTGGGGCGAAGCGATGAGCAGTTCTTC. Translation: CASSDLGRSDEQFF.

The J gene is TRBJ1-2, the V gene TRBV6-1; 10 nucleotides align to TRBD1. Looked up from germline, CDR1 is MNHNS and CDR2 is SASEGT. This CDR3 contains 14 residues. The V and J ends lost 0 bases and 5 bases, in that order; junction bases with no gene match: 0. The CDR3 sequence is CASSEAGQGYGYTF. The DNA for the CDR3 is TGTGCCAGCAGTGAAGCGGGACAGGGGTATGGCTACACCTTC.